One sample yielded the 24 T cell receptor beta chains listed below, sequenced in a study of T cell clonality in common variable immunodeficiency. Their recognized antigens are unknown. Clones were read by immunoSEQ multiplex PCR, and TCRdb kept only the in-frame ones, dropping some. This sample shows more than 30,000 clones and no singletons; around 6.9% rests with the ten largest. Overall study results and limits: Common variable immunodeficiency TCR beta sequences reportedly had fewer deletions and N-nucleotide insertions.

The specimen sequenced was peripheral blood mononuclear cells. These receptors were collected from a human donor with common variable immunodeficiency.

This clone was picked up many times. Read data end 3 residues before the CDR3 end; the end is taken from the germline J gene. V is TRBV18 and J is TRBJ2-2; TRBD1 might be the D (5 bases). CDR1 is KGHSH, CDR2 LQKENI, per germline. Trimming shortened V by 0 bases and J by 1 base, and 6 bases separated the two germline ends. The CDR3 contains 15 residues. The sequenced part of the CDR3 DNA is TGTGCCAGCTCACCACCGCAGGGGAACACCGGGGAG. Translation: CASSPPQGNTGE. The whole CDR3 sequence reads CASSPPQGNTGELFF.

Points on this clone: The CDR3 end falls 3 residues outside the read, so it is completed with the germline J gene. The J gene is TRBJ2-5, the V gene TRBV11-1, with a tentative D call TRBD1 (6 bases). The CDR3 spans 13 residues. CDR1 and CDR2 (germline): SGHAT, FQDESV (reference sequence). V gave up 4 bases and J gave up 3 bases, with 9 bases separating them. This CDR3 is CASSWGQEETQYF. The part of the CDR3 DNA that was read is TGTGCCAGCAGCTGGGGACAAGAAGAGACC.

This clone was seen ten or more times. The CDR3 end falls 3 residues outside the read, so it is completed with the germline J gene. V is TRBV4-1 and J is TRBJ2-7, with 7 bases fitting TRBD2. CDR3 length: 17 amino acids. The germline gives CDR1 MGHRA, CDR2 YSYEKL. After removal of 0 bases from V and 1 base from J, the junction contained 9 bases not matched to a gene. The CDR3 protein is CASSQESGAGPSYEQYF. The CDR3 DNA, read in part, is TGCGCCAGCAGCCAAGAGAGCGGAGCGGGACCATCCTACGAG.

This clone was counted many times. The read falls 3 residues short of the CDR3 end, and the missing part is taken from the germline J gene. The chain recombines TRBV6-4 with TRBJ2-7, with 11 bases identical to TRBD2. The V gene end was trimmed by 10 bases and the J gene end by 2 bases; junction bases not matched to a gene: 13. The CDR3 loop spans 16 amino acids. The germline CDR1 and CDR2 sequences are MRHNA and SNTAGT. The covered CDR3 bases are TGTGCCAACGCAAGAATTAGCGGGAGGGCCACCTACGAG. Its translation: CANARISGRATYE. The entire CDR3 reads CANARISGRATYEQYF.

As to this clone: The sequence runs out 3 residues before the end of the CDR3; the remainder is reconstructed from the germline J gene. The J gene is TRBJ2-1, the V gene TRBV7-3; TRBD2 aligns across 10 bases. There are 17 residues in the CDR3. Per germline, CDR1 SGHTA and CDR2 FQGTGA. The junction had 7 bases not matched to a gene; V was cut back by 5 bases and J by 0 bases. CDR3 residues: CASSPLAGGPSYNEQFF. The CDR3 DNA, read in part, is TGTGCCAGCAGCCCCTTAGCGGGGGGACCCTCCTACAATGAG.

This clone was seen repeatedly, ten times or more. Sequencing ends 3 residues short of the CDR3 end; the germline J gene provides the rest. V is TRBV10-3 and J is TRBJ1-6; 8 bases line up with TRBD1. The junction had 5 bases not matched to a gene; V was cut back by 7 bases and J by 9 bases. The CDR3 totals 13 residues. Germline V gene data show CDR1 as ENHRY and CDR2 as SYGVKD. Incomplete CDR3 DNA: TGTGCCATCAACCAACAGGGGGGTTCACCC. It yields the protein CAINQQGGSP. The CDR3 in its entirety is CAINQQGGSPLHF.

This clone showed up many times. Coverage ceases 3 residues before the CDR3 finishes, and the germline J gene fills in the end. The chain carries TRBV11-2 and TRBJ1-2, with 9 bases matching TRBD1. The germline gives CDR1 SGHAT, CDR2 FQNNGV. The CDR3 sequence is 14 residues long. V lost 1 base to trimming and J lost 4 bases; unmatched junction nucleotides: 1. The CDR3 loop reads CASSLADRGYGYTF. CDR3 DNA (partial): TGTGCCAGCAGCTTAGCGGACAGGGGCTATGGC.

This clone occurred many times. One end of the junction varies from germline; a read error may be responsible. Partial CDR3 DNA: TGCGCCAGCAGCCAAGATGTTCCAGGGGCGGACGAG. It is translated as CASSQDVPGADE. The entire CDR3 protein reads CASSQDVPGADEQYF. V gene TRBV4-2 combines with J gene TRBJ2-7, with D possibly TRBD1 on 6 matching bases. The read halts 3 residues ahead of the CDR3 end, with the missing end drawn from the germline J gene. Germline V CDR1 and CDR2: LGHNA, YNFKEQ. There are 15 residues in the CDR3.

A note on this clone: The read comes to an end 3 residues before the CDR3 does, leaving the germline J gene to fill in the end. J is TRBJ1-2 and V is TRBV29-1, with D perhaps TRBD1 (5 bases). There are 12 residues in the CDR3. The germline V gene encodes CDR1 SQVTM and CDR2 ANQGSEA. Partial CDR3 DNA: TGCAGCGTTGAAGGGCAGGGAGGCGGC. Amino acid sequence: CSVEGQGGG. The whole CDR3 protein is CSVEGQGGGYTF. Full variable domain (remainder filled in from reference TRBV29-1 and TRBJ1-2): SAVISQKPSRDICQRGTSLTIQCQVDSQVTMMFWYRQQPGQSLTLIATANQGSEATYESGFVIDKFPISRPNLTFSTLTVSNMSPEDSSIYLCSVEGQGGGYTFGSGTRLTVV.

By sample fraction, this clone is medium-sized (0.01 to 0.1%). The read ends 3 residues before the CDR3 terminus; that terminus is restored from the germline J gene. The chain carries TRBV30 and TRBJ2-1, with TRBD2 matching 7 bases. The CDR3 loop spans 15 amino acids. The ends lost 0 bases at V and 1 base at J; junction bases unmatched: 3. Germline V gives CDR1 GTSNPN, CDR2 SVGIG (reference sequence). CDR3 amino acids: CAWSVLASSYNEQFF. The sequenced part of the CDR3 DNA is TGTGCCTGGAGTGTACTAGCGTCATCCTACAATGAG.

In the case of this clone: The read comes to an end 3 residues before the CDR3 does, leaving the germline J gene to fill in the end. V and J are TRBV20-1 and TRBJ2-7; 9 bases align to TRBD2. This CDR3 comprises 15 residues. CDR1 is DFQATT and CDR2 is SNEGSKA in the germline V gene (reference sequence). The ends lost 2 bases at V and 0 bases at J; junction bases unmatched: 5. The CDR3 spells CSARPLSGSSYEQYF. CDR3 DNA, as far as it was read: TGCAGTGCTAGACCTCTTAGCGGGAGCTCCTACGAG.

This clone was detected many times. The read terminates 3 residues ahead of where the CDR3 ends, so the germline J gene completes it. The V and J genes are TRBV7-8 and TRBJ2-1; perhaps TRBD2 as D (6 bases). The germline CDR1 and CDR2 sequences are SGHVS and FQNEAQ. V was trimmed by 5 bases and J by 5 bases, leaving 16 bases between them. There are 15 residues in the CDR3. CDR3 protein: CASSVGGVDHNEQFF. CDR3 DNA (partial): TGTGCCAGCAGCGTGGGGGGTGTCGACCACAATGAG.

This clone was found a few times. The CDR3 here is CASTSRTGGNQPQHF. CDR3 DNA, as far as it was read: TGTGCCAGCACCTCCCGGACAGGGGGAAATCAGCCC. V is TRBV2 and J is TRBJ1-5; 10 bases agree with TRBD1. The read ends 3 residues early relative to the CDR3; the germline J gene fills the gap. CDR1 SNHLY and CDR2 FYNNEI come from the germline V gene. The CDR3 is made up of 15 amino acids. After removal of 7 bases from V and 4 bases from J, the junction contained 7 bases not matched to a gene. Drawing the rest from reference TRBV2 and TRBJ1-5, the complete variable domain is EPEVTQTPSHQVTQMGQEVILRCVPISNHLYFYWYRQILGQKVEFLVSFYNNEISEKSEIFDDQFSVERPDGSNFTLKIRSTKLEDSAMYFCASTSRTGGNQPQHFGDGTRLSIL.

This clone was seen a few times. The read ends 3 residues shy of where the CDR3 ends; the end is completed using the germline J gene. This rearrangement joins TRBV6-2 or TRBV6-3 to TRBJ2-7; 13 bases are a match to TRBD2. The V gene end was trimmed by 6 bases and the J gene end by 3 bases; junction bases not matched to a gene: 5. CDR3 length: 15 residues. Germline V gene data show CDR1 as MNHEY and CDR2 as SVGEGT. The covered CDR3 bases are TGTGCCAGCAGCCTAGGACTAGCGGGAGACTACGAG. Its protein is CASSLGLAGDYE. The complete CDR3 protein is CASSLGLAGDYEQYF.

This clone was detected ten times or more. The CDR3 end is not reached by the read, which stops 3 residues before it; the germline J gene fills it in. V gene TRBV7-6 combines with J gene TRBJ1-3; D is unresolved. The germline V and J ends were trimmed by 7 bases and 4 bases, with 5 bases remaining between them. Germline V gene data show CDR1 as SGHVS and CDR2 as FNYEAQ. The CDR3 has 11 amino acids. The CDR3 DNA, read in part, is TGTGCCAGCATAAGGGGAAACACC. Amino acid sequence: CASIRGNT. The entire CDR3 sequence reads CASIRGNTIYF.

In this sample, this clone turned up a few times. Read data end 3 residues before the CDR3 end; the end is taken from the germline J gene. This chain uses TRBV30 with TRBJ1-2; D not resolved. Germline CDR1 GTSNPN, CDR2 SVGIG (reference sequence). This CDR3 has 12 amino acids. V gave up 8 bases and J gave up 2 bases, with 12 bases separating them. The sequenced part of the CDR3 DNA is TGTGCCAGTAGAGCCCTGAACTATGGC. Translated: CASRALNYG. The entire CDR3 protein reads CASRALNYGYTF.

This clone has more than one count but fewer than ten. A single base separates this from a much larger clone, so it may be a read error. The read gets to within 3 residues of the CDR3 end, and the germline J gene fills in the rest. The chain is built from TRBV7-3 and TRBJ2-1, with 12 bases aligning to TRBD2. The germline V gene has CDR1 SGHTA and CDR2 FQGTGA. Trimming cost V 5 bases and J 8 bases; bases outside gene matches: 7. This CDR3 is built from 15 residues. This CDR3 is CASSPRTSGTYEQFF. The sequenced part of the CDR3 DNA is TGTGCCAGCAGCCCCAGGACTAGCGGGACCTATGAG.

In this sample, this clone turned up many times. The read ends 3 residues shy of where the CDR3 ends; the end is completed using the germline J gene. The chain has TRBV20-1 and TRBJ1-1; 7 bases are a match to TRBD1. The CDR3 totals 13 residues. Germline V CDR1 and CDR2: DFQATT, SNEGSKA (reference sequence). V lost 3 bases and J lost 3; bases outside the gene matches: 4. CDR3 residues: CSASRGQDTEAFF. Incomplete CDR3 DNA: TGCAGTGCTAGTAGGGGGCAGGACACTGAA.

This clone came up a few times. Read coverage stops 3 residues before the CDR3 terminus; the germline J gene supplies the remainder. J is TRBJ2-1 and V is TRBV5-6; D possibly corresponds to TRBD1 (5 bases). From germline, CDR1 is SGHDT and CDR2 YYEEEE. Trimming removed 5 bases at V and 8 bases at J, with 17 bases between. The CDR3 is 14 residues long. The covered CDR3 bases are TGTGCCAGCAGTTATCCCGACTGGGGCGATGAG. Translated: CASSYPDWGDE. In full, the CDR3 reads CASSYPDWGDEQFF. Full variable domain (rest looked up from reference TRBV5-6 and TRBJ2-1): DAGVTQSPTHLIKTRGQQVTLRCSPKSGHDTVSWYQQALGQGPQFIFQYYEEEERQRGNFPDRFSGHQFPNYSSELNVNALLLGDSALYLCASSYPDWGDEQFFGPGTRLTVL.

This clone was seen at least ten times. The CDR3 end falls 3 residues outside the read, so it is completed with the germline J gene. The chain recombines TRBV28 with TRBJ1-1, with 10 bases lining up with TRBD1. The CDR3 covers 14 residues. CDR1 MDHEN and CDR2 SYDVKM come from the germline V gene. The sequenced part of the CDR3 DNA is TGTGCCAGCACCCGGGACAGGGGCCGCCTGGGG. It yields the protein CASTRDRGRLG. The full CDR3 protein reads CASTRDRGRLGAFF.

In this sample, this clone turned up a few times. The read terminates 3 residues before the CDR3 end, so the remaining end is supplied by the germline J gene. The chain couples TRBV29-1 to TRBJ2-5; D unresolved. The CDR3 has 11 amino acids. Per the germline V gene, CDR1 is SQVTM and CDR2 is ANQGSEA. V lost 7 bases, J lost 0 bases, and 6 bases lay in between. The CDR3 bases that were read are TGCAGCGCCAGGAACCAAGAGACC. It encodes CSARNQET. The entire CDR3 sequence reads CSARNQETQYF.

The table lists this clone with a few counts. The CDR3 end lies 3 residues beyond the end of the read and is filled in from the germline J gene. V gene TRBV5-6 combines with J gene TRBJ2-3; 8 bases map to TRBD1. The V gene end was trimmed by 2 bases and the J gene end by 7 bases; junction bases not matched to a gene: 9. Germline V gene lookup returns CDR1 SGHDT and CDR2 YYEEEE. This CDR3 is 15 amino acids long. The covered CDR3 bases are TGTGCCAGCAGCTTTTCACAGGGGGTAGGATATACG. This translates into CASSFSQGVGYT. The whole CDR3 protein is CASSFSQGVGYTQYF.

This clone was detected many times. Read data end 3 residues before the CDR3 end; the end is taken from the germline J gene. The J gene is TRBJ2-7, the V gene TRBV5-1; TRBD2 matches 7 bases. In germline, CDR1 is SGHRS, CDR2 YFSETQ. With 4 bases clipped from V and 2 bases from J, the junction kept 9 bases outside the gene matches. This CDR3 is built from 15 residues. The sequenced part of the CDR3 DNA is TGCGCCAGCAGCACGGGGGGTGGCGGTGCCTACGAG. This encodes CASSTGGGGAYE. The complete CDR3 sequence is CASSTGGGGAYEQYF.

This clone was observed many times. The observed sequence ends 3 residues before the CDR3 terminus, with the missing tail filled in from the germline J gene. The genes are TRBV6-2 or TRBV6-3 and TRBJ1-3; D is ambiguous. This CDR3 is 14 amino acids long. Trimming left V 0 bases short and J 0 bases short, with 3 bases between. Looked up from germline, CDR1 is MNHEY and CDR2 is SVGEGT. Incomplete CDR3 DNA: TGTGCCAGCAGTTACTCCTACTCTGGAAACACC. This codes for CASSYSYSGNT. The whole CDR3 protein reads CASSYSYSGNTIYF.